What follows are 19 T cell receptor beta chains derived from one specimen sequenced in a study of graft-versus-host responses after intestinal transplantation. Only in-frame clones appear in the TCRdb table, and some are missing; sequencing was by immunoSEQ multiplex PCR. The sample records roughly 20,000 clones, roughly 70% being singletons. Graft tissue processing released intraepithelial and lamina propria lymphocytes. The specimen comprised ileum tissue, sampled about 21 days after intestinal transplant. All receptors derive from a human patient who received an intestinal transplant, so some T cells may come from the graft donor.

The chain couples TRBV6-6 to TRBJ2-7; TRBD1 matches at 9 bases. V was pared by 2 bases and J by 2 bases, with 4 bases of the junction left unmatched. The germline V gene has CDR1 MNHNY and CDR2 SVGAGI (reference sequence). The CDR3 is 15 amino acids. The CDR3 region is CASSYGGTGPYEQYF. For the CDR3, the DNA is TGTGCCAGCAGTTACGGCGGGACAGGGCCCTACGAGCAGTACTTC.

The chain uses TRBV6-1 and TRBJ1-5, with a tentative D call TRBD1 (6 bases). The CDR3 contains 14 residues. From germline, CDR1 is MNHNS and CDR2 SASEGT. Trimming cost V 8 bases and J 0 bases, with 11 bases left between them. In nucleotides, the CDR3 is TGTGCCAGCGTCGGGACACATAGCAATCAGCCCCAGCATTTT. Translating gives CASVGTHSNQPQHF.

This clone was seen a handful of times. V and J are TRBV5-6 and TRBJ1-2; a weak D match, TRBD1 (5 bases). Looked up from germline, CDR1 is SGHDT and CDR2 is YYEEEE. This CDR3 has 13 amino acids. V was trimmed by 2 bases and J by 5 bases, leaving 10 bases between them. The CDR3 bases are TGTGCCAGCAGCTTTTCTCAGGGTTATGGCTACACCTTC. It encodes CASSFSQGYGYTF.

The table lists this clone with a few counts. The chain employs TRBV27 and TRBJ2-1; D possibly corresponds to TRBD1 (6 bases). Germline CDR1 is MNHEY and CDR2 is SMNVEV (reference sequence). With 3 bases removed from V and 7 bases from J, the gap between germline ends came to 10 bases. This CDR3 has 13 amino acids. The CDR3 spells CASSFGGGNEQFF. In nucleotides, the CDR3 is TGTGCCAGCAGTTTTGGGGGCGGGAATGAGCAGTTCTTC.

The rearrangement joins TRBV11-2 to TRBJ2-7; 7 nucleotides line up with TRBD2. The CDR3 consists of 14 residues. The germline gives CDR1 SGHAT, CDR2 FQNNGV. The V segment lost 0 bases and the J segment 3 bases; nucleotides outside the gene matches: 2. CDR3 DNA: TGTGCCAGCAGCTTAGAAGCGGGGTACTACGAGCAGTACTTC. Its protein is CASSLEAGYYEQYF.

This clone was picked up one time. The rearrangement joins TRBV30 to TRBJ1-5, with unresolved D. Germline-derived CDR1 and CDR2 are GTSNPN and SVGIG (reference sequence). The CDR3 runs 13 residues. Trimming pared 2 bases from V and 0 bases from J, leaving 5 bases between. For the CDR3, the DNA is TGTGCCTGGAGTCGGGATAGCAATCAGCCCCAGCATTTT. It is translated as CAWSRDSNQPQHF. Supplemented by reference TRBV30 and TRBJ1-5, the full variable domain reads SQTIHQWPATLVQPVGSPLSLECTVEGTSNPNLYWYRQAAGRGLQLLFYSVGIGQISSEVPQNLSASRPQDRQFILSSKKLLLSDSGFYLCAWSRDSNQPQHFGDGTRLSIL.

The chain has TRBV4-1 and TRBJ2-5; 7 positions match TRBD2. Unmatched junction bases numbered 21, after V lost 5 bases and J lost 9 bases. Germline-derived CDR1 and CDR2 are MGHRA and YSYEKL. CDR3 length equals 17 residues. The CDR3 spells CASSYTTGGFPQWAQYF. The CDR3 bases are TGCGCCAGCAGCTACACTACCGGGGGGTTCCCCCAATGGGCCCAGTACTTC.

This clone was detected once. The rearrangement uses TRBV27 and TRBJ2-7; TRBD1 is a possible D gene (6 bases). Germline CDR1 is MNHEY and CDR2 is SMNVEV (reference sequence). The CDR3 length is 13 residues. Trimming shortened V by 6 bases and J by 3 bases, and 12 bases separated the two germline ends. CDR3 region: CASSLGQRYEQYF. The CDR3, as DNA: TGTGCCAGCAGCCTAGGACAGCGCTACGAGCAGTACTTC.

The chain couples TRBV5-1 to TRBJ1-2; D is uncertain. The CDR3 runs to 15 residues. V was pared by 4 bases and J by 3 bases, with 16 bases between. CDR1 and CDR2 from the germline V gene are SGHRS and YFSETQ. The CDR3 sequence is CASSGPGSSYYGYTF. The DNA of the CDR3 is TGCGCCAGCAGCGGACCGGGATCCTCTTACTATGGCTACACCTTC.

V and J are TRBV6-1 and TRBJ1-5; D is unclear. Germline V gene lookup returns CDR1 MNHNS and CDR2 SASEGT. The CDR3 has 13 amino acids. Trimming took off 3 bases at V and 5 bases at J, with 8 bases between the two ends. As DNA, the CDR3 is TGTGCCAGCAGTGAGGGCAGTTATCAGCCCCAGCATTTT. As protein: CASSEGSYQPQHF.

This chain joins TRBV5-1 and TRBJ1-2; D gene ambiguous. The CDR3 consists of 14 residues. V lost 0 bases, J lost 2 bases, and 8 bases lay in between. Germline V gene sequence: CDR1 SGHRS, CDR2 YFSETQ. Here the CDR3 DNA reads TGCGCCAGCAGCTTGGCTCTGAGAAACTATGGCTACACCTTC. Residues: CASSLALRNYGYTF.

CDR3 in DNA: TGTGCCTGGAGCTCGTTCGGTAACGAGCAGTTCTTC. It encodes CAWSSFGNEQFF. The genes are TRBV30 and TRBJ2-1; no clear D. The CDR3 length is 12 residues. CDR1 and CDR2 from the germline V gene are GTSNPN and SVGIG (reference sequence). Trimming took 3 bases from V and 10 from J, leaving 13 bases between them.

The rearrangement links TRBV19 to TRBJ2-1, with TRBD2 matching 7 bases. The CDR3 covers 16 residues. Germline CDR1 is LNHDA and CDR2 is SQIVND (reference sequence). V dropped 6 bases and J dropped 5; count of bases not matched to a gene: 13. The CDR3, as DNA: TGTGCCAGTAGCCATAGGTGGGGGGGTGGCCACAATGAGCAGTTCTTC. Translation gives CASSHRWGGGHNEQFF.

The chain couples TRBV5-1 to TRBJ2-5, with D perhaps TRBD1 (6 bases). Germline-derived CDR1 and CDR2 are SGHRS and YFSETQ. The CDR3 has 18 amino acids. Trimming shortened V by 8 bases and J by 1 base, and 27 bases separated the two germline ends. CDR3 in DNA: TGCGCCAGTATACCGGGAACCTCACAGGGCAGGCGCCAAGAGACCCAGTACTTC. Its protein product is CASIPGTSQGRRQETQYF.

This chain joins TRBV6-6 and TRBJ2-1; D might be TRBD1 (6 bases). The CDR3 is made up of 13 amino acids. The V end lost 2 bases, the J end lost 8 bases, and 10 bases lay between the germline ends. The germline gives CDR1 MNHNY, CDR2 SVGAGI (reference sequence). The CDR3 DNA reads TGTGCCAGCAGTTACGACAGGTTGCATGAGCAGTTCTTC. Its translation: CASSYDRLHEQFF.

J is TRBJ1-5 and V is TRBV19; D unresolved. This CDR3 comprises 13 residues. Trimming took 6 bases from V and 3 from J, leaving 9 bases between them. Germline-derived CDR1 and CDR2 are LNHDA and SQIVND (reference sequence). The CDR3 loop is CASSDTVNQPQHF. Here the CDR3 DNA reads TGTGCCAGTAGCGATACAGTCAATCAGCCCCAGCATTTT.

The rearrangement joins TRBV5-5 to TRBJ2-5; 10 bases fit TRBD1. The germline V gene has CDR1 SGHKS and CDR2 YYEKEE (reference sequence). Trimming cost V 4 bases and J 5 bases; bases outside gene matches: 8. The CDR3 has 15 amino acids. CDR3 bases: TGTGCCAGCAGCGCCGGACAGGGGGACTGGGAGACCCAGTACTTC. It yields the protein CASSAGQGDWETQYF.

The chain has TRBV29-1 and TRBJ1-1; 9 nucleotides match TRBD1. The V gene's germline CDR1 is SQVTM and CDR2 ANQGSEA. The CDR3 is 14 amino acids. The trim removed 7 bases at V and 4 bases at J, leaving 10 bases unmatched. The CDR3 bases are TGCAGCGAAAGGACACAGGGGGCTTGCACTGAAGCTTTCTTT. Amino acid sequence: CSERTQGACTEAFF. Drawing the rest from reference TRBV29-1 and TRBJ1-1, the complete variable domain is SAVISQKPSRDICQRGTSLTIQCQVDSQVTMMFWYRQQPGQSLTLIATANQGSEATYESGFVIDKFPISRPNLTFSTLTVSNMSPEDSSIYLCSERTQGACTEAFFGQGTRLTVV.

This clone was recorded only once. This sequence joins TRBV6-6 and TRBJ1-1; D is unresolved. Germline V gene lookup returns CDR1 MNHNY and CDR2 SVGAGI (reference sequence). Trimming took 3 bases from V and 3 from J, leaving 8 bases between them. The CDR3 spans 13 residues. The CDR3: CASSYTAYTEAFF. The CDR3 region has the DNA TGTGCCAGCAGTTATACAGCTTACACTGAAGCTTTCTTT.